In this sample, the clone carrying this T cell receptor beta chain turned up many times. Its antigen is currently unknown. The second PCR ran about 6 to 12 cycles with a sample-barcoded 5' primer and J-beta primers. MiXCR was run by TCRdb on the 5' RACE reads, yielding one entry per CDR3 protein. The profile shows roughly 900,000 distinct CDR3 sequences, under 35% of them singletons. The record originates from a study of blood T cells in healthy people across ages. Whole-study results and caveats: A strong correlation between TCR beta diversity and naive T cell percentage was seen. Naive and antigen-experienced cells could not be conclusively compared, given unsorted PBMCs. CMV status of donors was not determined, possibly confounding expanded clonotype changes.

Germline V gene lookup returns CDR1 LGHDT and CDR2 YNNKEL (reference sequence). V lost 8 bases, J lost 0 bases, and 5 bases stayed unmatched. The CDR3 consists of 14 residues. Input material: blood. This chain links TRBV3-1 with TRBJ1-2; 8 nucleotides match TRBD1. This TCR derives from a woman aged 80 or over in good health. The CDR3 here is CASGQGLANYGYTF. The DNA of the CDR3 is TGTGCCAGCGGACAGGGTTTGGCTAACTATGGCTACACCTTC. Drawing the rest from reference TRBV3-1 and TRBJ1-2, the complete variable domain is DTAVSQTPKYLVTQMGNDKSIKCEQNLGHDTMYWYKQDSKKFLKIMFSYNNKELIINETVPNRFSPKSPDKAHLNLHINSLELGDSAVYFCASGQGLANYGYTFGSGTRLTVV.